What follows is one TCR beta chain and its context. Germline loops: CDR1 MNHEY, CDR2 SVGAGI. Trimming shortened V by 6 bases and J by 5 bases, and 16 bases separated the two germline ends. CDR3 length: 14 residues. Constant-region reverse primers amplified full-length variable regions, followed by semi-nested Nested Universal Primer A PCR. MiXCR, applied by TCRdb to the 5' RACE reads, yields one record per CDR3 protein. The table records some 10,000 distinct CDR3 sequences, more than 50% of them present only once. Sequenced: tumor-infiltrating memory CD4+ T cells sorted from the breast tumor. Stated subset: memory CD4+ T cells, CD4+CD45RO+CD25-. The J gene is TRBJ1-1, the V gene TRBV6-5; the D gene is possibly TRBD1 (6 bases). The TCR originated in a female donor with breast cancer. CDR3 DNA sequence: TGTGCCAGCAGCGCCCGGGGGGCGCGGACTGAAGCTTTCTTT. It yields the protein CASSARGARTEAFF.